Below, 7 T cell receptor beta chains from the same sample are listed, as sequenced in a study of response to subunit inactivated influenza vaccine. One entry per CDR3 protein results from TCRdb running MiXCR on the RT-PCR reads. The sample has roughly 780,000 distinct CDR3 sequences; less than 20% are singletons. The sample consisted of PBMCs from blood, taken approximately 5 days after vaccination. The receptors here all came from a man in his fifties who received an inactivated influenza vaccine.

In DNA, the CDR3 is TGTGCCAGCAGCGTAGACGGGTCTGGGGCCAACGTCCTGACTTTC. It translates to CASSVDGSGANVLTF. V and J are TRBV9 and TRBJ2-6; D is uncertain. V lost 0 bases to trimming and J lost 1 base, with 5 bases between them. From germline, CDR1 is SGDLS and CDR2 YYNGEE. The CDR3 loop spans 15 amino acids.

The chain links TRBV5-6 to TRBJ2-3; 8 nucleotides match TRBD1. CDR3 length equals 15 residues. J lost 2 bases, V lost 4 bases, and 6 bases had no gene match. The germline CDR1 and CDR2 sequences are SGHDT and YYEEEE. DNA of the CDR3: TGTGCCAGCAGCAAACAGGGGGTCAACACAGATACGCAGTATTTT. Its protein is CASSKQGVNTDTQYF.

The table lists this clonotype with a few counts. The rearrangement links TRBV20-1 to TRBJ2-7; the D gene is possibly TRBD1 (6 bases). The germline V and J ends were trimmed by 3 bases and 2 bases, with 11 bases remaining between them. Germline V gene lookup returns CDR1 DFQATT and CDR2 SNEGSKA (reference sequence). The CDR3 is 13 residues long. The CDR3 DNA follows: TGCAGTGCTAGGGACAGCGCTACCTACGAGCAGTACTTC. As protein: CSARDSATYEQYF.

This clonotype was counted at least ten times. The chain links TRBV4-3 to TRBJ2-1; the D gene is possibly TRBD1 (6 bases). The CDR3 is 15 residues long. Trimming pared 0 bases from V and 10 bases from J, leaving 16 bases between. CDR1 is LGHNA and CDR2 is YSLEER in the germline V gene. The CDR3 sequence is CASSQDGGAGREQFF. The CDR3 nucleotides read TGCGCCAGCAGCCAAGATGGGGGCGCAGGACGCGAGCAGTTCTTC.

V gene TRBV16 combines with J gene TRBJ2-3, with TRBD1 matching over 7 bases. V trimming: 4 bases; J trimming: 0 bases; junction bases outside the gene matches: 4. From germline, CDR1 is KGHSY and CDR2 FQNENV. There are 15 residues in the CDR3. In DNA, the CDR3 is TGTGCCAGCAGCCGCGGACAGGCTAGCACAGATACGCAGTATTTT. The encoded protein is CASSRGQASTDTQYF.

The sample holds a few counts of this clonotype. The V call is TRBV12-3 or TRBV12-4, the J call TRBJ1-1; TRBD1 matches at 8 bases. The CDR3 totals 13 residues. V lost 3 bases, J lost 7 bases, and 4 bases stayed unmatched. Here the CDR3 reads CASSFAGGSEAFF. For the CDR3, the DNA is TGTGCCAGCAGTTTTGCAGGGGGCAGTGAAGCTTTCTTT.

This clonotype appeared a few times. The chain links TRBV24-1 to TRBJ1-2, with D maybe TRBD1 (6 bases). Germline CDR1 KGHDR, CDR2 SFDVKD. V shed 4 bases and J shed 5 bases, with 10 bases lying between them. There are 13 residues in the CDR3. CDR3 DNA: TGTGCCACCAGTGAGCCGACAGGATATGGCTACACCTTC. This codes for CATSEPTGYGYTF.